This T cell receptor (beta chain) was sequenced during a study of cytomegalovirus exposure and HLA in healthy donors. The PCR employed 60 Vbeta primers together with 13 Jbeta primers. The repertoire was sequenced with immunoSEQ multiplex PCR; TCRdb's copy has only in-frame clones and lacks some. Of roughly 150,000 clones in the sample, about 80% are singletons; the top ten hold approximately 1.5%. This clone has a handful of counts. The trim removed 7 bases at V and 3 bases at J, leaving 11 bases unmatched. The CDR3 spans 16 residues. Germline loops: CDR1 LNHDA, CDR2 SQIVND (reference sequence). The receptor's source is a girl aged 5-17 years in good health and CMV-seropositive. The source material was PBMCs. The rearrangement links TRBV19 to TRBJ1-1, with 10 bases identical to TRBD1. The CDR3 coding sequence is TGTGCCAGTAACACACACTTGACAGGGGGCGACACTGAAGCTTTCTTT. Translating gives CASNTHLTGGDTEAFF.